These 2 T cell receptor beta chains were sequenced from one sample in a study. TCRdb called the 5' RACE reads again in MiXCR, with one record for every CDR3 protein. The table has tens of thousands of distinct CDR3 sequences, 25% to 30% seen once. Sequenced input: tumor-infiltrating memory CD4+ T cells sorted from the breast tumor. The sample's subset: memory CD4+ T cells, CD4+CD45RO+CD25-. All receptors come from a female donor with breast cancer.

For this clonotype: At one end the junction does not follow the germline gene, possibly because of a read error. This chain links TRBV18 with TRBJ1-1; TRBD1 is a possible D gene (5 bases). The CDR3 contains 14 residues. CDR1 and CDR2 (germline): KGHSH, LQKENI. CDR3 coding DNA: TGTGCCAGCTCACCTGGAGGGCTGGGGACTGAAGCTTCCTTT. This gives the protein CASSPGGLGTEASF.

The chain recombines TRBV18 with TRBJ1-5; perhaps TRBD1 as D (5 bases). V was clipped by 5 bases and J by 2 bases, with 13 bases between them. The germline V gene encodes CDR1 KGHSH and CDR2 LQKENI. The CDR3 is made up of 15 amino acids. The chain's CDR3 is CASSVTASGNQPQHF. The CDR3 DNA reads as TGTGCCAGCTCAGTGACAGCGTCTGGCAATCAGCCCCAGCATTTT.